These T cell receptor beta chains were read from a single sample in a study of cytomegalovirus exposure and HLA in healthy donors. Produced via immunoSEQ multiplex PCR; TCRdb's table is partial and in-frame only. The data show approximately 120,000 clones, about 81% seen once. The sequencing sample was made of PBMCs. Receptor source: a woman between 25 and 40 years old in good health and CMV-seronegative. CDR3s include the opening cysteine and the closing phenylalanine or tryptophan. The order of the fields is clone size, J gene, D gene, V gene, CDR3 DNA, CDR3 protein. The D gene is left open where the match is weak. Where a row states a size, it is once, few, many or the class of an expanded clone; other rows omit it.

. TRBJ1-4 . TRBV19 TGTGCCAGTAGCAACCAGGGATTTGCTAATGAAAAACTGTTTTTT CASSNQGFANEKLFF
. TRBJ1-4 TRBD1 TRBV29-1 TGCAGCGTTTCAGGGGGCGCGGGGAAAACTAATGAAAAACTGTTTTTT CSVSGGAGKTNEKLFF
. TRBJ2-1 TRBD2 TRBV7-7 TGTGCTAGCAGCTTAGGTCTGACTAGCGGGAATGAGCAGTTCTTC CASSLGLTSGNEQFF
. TRBJ2-7 TRBD1 TRBV9 TGTGCCAGCAGCGTAGGTTTACAGGGGGCCCACGAGCAGTACTTC CASSVGLQGAHEQYF
. TRBJ1-2 TRBD1 TRBV7-3 TGTGCCAGCAGCATGGACAGGGGTGATGGCTACACCTTC CASSMDRGDGYTF
. TRBJ2-3 TRBD2 TRBV5-8 TGTGCCAGCAGCGATCGGGGGGTTTCCACAGATACGCAGTATTTT CASSDRGVSTDTQYF
once TRBJ2-1 . TRBV2 TGTGCCAGCAGTGAAGCTTCACTAGATAGCTACAATGAGCAGTTCTTC CASSEASLDSYNEQFF
. TRBJ2-1 TRBD2 TRBV11-2 TGTGCCAGCAGCTTAGATCGTCTAGCGGGAGTAGGCAATGAGCAGTTCTTC CASSLDRLAGVGNEQFF
. TRBJ2-7 TRBD2 TRBV7-2 TGTGCCAGCAGCAACAATCTAGGACTAGCGGGCCGGGTATGGGAGCAGTACTTC CASSNNLGLAGRVWEQYF
. TRBJ2-1 TRBD2 TRBV7-9 TGTGCCAGCAGCTTAGGACTAGCGGGAGTGGACAATGAGCAGTTCTTC CASSLGLAGVDNEQFF
. TRBJ2-5 TRBD2 TRBV6-5 TGTGCCAGCAGTTACTCGAACAGCGGGGCAGGGTACTTC CASSYSNSGAGYF
. TRBJ2-7 TRBD1 TRBV11-3 TGTGCCAGCAGCTCCGCCGGGACAGGAACCTACGAGCAGTACTTC CASSSAGTGTYEQYF
. TRBJ1-1 . TRBV7-9 TGTGCCAGCAGCTCGGACAGCCTCGGGACTGAAGCTTTCTTT CASSSDSLGTEAFF
. TRBJ1-5 TRBD1 TRBV5-4 TGTGCCAGCAGGCCCCAGGGGGCTTTTCAGCCCCAGCATTTT CASRPQGAFQPQHF
. TRBJ2-5 TRBD1 TRBV2 TGTGCCAGCAGTGAAGGACAGGGGGCATGGGAGACCCAGTACTTC CASSEGQGAWETQYF
. TRBJ1-2 TRBD1 TRBV27 TGTGCCAGCAGTGAACGACAGGGATCTAACTATGGCTACACCTTC CASSERQGSNYGYTF
. TRBJ2-7 TRBD2 TRBV18 TGTGCCAGCTCACCACCACTAGCGGGGGTATACGAGCAGTACTTC CASSPPLAGVYEQYF
. TRBJ2-3 TRBD1 TRBV19 TGTGCCAGTAGTAGACGGCAGGGGGCCACAGATACGCAGTATTTT CASSRRQGATDTQYF
. TRBJ2-3 . TRBV7-3 TGTGCCAGCAGCCCGACGCCAGGCCTAACGCAGTATTTT CASSPTPGLTQYF
. TRBJ1-2 . TRBV6-5 TGTGCCAGCAGTTACGGGGACTCCTATGGCTACACCTTC CASSYGDSYGYTF
. TRBJ2-2 . TRBV9 TGTGCCAGCAGCGTAACCGGGACACCTTCCGGGCTGTTTTTT CASSVTGTPSGLFF
. TRBJ1-4 TRBD1 TRBV7-9 TGTGCCAGCATGGGCAGGGGGTTTGAAAAACTGTTTTTT CASMGRGFEKLFF
. TRBJ2-7 TRBD2 TRBV6-5 TGTGCCAGCAGTTACGGTTCTAGCGGGGGCTACGAGCAGTACTTC CASSYGSSGGYEQYF
. TRBJ1-1 . TRBV4-1 TGCGCCAGCAGCCAAGATGGGGCAGGTGGGACTGAAGCTTTCTTT CASSQDGAGGTEAFF
few TRBJ2-4 . TRBV21-1 TGTGCCAGCAGCAAAGAGACAGGGTCGGTCAAAAACATTCAGTACTTC CASSKETGSVKNIQYF
. TRBJ2-1 TRBD2 TRBV14 TGTGCCAGCAGCCAAGATGTTAGTTGGGAAACTAGCGGGAAACCGCTTTACAATGAGCAGTTCTTC CASSQDVSWETSGKPLYNEQFF
. TRBJ2-1 TRBD2 TRBV4-3 TGCGCCAGCACCCAAAAGGTAGCGGGAACAATCTCCTACAATGAGCAGTTCTTC CASTQKVAGTISYNEQFF
few TRBJ1-2 TRBD1 TRBV27 TGTGCCAGCCTGGGTTGGGGACAGGGGAATGGCTACACCTTC CASLGWGQGNGYTF
. TRBJ2-3 . TRBV30 TGTGCCTGGAGTGTCCTTAGCGGTACTAGCACAGATACGCAGTATTTT CAWSVLSGTSTDTQYF